The clone carrying this TCR beta chain was seen a single time. This sample is drawn from a study of blood T cell repertoires in COVID-19. The V gene end was trimmed by 8 bases and the J gene end by 5 bases; junction bases not matched to a gene: 8. Germline V lookup: CDR1 SGHDN, CDR2 FVKESK. The CDR3 spans 13 residues. Profiling relied on immunoSEQ multiplex PCR, and the TCRdb table lists in-frame clones only, not all of them. The sample holds approximately 400,000 clones, approximately 90% seen once. The chain links TRBV14 to TRBJ2-5, with 7 bases identical to TRBD2. The specimen sequenced was PBMCs or T cells enriched from blood (not recorded which). This TCR was recovered from a woman aged 18-29 years who had recovered from COVID-19. CDR3: CASRLAPSETQYF. The CDR3 DNA reads as TGTGCCAGCCGACTAGCCCCATCGGAGACCCAGTACTTC.